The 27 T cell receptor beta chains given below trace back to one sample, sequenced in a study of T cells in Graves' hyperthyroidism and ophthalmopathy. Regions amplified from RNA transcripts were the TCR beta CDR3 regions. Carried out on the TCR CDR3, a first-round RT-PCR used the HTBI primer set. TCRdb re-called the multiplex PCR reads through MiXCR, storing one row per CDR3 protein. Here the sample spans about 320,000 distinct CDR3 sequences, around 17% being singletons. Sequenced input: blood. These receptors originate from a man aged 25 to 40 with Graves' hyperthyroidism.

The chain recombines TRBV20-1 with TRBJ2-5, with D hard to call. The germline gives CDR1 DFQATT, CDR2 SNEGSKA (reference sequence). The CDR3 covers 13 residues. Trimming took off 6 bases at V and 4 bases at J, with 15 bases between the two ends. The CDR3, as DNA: TGCAGTGCCAGAAGCTCCCCCGGAGAGACCCAGTACTTC. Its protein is CSARSSPGETQYF.

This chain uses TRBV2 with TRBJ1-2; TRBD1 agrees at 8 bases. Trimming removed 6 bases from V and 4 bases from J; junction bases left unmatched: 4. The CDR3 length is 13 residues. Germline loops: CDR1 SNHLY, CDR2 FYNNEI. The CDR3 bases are TGTGCCAGCAGGGACAGGGAGGGCTATGGCTACACCTTC. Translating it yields CASRDREGYGYTF.

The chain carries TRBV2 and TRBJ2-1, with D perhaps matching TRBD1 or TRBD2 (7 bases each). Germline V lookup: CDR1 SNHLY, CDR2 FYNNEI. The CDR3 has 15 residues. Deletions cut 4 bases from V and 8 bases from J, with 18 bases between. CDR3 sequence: CASSGGGTAGDEQFF. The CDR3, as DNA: TGTGCCAGCAGTGGGGGGGGGACAGCCGGGGATGAGCAGTTCTTC.

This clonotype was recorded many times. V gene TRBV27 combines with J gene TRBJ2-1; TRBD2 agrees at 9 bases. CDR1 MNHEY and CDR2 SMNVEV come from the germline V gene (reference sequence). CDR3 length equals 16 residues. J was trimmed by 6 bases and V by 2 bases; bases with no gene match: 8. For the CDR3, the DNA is TGTGCCAGCAGTTTAGGTTTGACTAGCGGCGTCAATGAGCAGTTCTTC. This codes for CASSLGLTSGVNEQFF.

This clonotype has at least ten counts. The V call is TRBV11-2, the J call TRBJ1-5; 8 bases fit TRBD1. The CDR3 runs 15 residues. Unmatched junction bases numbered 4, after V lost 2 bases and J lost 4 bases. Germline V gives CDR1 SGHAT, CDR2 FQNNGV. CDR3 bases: TGTGCCAGCAGCTTATCGGGGACAGGTAATCAGCCCCAGCATTTT. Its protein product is CASSLSGTGNQPQHF.

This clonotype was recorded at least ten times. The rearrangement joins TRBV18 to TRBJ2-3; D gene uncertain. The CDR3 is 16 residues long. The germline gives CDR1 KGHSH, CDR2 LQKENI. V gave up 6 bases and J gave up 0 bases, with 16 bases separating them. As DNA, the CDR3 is TGTGCCAGCTCGAAACCCAGCCTCCCTAGCACAGATACGCAGTATTTT. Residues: CASSKPSLPSTDTQYF.

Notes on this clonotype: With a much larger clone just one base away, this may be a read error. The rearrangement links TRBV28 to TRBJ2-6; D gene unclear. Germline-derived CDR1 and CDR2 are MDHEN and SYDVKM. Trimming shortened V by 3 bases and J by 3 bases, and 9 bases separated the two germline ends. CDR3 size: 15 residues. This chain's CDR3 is CASSFPLLGANVLTF. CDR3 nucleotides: TGTGCCAGCAGTTTCCCTCTTCTTGGGGCCAACGTCCTGACTTTC.

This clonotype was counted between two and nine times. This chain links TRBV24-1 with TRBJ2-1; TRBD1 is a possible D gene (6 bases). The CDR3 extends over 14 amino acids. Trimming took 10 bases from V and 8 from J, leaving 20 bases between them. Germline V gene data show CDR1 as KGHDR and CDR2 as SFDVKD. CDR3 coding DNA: TGTGCCACTAGACCCCCGGGACAAAGGGATGAGCAGTTCTTC. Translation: CATRPPGQRDEQFF.

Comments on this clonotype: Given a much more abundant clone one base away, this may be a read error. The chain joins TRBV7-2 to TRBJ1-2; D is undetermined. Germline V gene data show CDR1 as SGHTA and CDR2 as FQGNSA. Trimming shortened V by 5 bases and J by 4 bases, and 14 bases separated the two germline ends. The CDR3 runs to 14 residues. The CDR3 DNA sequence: TGTGCCAGCAGCCCTCTACGGGGTCGCTATGGCTACACCTTC. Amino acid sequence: CASSPLRGRYGYTF.

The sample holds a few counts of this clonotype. The DNA of the CDR3 is TGTGCCAGCAGTCCTACCCCCGGGTCGCAGTACTTC. Its protein product is CASSPTPGSQYF. The chain couples TRBV27 to TRBJ2-7; D is unresolved. Germline V gene data show CDR1 as MNHEY and CDR2 as SMNVEV (reference sequence). V lost 5 bases, J lost 9 bases, and 14 bases lay in between. The CDR3 runs to 12 residues.

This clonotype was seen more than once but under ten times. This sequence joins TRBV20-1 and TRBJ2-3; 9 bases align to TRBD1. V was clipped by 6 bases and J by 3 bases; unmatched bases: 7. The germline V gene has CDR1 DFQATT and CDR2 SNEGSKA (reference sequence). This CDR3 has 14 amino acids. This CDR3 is CSAHRGQGTDTQYF. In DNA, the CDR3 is TGCAGTGCGCACCGTGGACAGGGGACAGATACGCAGTATTTT.

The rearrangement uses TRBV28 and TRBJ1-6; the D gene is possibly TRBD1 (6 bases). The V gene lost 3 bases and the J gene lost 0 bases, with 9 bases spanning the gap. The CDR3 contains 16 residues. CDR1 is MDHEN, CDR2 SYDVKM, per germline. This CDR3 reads CASSFYRVSYNSPLHF. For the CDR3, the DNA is TGTGCCAGCAGTTTCTACAGGGTCTCCTATAATTCACCCCTCCACTTT.

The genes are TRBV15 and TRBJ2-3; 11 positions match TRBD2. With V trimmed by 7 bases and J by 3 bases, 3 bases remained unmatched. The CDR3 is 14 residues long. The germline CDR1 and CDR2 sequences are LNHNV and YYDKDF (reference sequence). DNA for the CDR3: TGTGCCACCAACCCTAGCGGGAGGACAGATACGCAGTATTTT. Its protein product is CATNPSGRTDTQYF.

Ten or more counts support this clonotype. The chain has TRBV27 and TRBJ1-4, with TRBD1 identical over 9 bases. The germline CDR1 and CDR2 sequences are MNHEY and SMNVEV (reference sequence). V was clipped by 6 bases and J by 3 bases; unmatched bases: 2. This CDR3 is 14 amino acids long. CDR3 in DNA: TGTGCCAGCAGGTGGACAGGGGCTAATGAAAAACTGTTTTTT. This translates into CASRWTGANEKLFF. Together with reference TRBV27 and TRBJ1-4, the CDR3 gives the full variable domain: EAQVTQNPRYLITVTGKKLTVTCSQNMNHEYMSWYRQDPGLGLRQIYYSMNVEVTDKGDVPEGYKVSRKEKRNFPLILESPSPNQTSLYFCASRWTGANEKLFFGSGTQLSVL.

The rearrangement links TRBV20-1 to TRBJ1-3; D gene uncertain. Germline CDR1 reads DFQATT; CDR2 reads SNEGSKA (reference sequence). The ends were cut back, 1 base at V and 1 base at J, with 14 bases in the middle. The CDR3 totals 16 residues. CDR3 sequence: CSARAWREQSGNTIYF. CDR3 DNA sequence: TGCAGTGCTAGAGCCTGGAGGGAACAGTCTGGAAACACCATATATTTT.

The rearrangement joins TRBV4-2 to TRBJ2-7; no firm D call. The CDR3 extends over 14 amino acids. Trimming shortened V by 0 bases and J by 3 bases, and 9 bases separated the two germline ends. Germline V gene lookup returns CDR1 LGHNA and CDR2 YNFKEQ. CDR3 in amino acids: CASSQEWQFYEQYF. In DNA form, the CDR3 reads TGTGCCAGCAGCCAAGAGTGGCAGTTCTACGAGCAGTACTTC.

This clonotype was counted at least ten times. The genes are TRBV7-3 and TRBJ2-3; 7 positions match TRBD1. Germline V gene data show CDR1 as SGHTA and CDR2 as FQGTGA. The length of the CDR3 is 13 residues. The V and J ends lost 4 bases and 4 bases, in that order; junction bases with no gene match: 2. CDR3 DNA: TGTGCCAGCAGCTCGCAGGGGGCAGATACGCAGTATTTT. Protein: CASSSQGADTQYF.

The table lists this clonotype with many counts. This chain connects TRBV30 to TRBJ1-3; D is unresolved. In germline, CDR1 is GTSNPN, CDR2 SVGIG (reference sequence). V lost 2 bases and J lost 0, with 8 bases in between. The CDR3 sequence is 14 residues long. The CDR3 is CAWSRGLSGNTIYF. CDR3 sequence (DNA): TGTGCCTGGAGTAGAGGACTCTCTGGAAACACCATATATTTT.

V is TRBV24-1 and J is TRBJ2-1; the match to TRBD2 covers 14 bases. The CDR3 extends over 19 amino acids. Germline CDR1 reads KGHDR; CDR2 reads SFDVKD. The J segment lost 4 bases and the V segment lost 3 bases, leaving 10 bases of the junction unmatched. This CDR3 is CATSDAQGTSGRAYNEQFF. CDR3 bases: TGTGCCACCAGTGATGCACAGGGGACTAGCGGGAGAGCGTACAATGAGCAGTTCTTC.

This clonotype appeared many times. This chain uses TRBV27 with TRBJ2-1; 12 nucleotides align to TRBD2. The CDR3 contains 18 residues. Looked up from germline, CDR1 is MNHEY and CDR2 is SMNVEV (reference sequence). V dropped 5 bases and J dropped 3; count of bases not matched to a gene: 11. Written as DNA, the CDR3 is TGTGCCAGCAGTCTCTTCTTCCAACTAGCGGGAGGCTACAATGAGCAGTTCTTC. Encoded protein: CASSLFFQLAGGYNEQFF.

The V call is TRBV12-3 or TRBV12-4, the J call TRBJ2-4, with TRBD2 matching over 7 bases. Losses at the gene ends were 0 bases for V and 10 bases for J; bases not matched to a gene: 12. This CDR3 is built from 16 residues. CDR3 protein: CASSLAPPPGGLIQYF. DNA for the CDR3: TGTGCCAGCAGTTTAGCGCCGCCCCCGGGGGGACTGATTCAGTACTTC.

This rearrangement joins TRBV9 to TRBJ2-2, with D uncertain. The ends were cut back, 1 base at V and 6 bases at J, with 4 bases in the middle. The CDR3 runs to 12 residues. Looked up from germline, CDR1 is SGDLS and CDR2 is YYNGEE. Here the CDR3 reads CASSVLAGELFF. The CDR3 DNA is TGTGCCAGCAGCGTACTAGCCGGGGAGCTGTTTTTT.

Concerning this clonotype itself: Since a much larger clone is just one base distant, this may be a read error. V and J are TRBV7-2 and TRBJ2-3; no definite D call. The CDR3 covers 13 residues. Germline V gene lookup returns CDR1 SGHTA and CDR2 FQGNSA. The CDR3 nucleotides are TGTGCCAGCAGCTTCAACAGCGCAGATGCGCAGTATTTT. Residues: CASSFNSADAQYF.

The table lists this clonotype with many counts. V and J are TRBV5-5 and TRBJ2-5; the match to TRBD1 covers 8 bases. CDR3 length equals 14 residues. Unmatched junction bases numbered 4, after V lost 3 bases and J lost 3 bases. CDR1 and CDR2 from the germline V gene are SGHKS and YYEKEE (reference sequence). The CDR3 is CASSWGQVKETQYF. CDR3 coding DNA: TGTGCCAGCAGCTGGGGACAGGTTAAAGAGACCCAGTACTTC.

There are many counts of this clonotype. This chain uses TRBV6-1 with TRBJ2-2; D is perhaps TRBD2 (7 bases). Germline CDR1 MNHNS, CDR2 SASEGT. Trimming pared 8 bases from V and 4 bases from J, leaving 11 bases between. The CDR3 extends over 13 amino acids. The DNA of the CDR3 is TGTGCCAGCTTAGGGGGGGGCACCGGGGAGCTGTTTTTT. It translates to CASLGGGTGELFF.

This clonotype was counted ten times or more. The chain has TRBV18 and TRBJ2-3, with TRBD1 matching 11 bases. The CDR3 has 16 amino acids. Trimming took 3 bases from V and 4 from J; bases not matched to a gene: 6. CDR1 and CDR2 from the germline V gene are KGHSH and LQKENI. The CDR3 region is CASSPTPGQGADTQYF. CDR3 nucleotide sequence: TGTGCCAGCTCACCGACTCCGGGACAGGGGGCAGATACGCAGTATTTT.

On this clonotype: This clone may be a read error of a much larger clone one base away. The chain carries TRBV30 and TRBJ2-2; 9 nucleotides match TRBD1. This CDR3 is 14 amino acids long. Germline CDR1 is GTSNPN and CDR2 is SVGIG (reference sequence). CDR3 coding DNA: TGTGCTCGAGCCGGGACAGGGATCACGGGGGAGCTGTTTTTT. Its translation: CARAGTGITGELFF.